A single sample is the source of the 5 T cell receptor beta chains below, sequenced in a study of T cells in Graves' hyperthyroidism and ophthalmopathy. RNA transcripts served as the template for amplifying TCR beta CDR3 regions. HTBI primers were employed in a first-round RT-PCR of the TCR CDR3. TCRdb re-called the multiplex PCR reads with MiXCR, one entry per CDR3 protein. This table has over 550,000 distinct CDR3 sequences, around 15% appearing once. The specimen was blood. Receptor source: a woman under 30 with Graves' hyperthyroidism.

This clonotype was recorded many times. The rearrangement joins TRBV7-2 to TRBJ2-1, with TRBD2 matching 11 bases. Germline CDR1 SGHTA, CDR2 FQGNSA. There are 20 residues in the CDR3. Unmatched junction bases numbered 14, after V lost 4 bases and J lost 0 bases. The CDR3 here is CASSWWGLAVPGNSYNEQFF. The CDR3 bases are TGTGCCAGCAGCTGGTGGGGACTAGCGGTCCCTGGGAACTCCTACAATGAGCAGTTCTTC.

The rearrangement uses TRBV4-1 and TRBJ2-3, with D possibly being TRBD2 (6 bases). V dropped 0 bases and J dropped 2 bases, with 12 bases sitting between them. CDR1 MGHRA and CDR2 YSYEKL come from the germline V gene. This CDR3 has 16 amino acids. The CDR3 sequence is CASSQEGLPSTDTQYF. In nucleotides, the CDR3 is TGCGCCAGCAGCCAAGAGGGACTGCCATCCACAGATACGCAGTATTTT.

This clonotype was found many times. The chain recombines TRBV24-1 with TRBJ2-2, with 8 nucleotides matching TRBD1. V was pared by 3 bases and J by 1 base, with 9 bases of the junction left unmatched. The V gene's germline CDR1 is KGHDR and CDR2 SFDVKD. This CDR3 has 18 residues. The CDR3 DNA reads TGTGCCACCAGTGATCCTGCTCCCGGGACAGGGAACACCGGGGAGCTGTTTTTT. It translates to CATSDPAPGTGNTGELFF.

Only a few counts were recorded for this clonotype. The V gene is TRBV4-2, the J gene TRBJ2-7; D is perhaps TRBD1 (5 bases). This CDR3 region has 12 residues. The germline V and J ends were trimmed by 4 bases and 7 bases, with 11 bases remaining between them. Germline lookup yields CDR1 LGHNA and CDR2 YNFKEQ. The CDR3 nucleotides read TGTGCCAGCAGCCCACTCCAGGGAGAGCAGTACTTC. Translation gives CASSPLQGEQYF.

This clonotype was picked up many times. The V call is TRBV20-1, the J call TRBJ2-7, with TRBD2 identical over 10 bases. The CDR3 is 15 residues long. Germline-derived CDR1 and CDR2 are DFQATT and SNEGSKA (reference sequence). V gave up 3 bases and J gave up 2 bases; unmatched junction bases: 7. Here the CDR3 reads CSASLLAGDAYEQYF. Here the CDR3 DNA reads TGCAGTGCTAGCTTGCTAGCGGGGGATGCCTACGAGCAGTACTTC.